Shown below are 4 T cell receptor beta chains from a single sample sequenced in a study of blood T cell repertoires in COVID-19. Sequenced by immunoSEQ multiplex PCR; TCRdb stores in-frame clones only, minus some. The sample has approximately 27,000 clones, almost 90% seen once. The sample consisted of peripheral blood. Receptors originate from an older man with acute or convalescent COVID-19.

The rearrangement links TRBV28 to TRBJ1-4, with unresolved D. Germline V gene data show CDR1 as MDHEN and CDR2 as SYDVKM. The CDR3 extends over 16 amino acids. V lost 5 bases, J lost 0 bases, and 13 bases lay in between. CDR3 protein: CASSPMAGATNEKLFF. CDR3 bases: TGTGCCAGCAGTCCTATGGCCGGAGCAACTAATGAAAAACTGTTTTTT.

The chain's CDR3 is CASSQVLGNTEAFF. DNA for the CDR3: TGTGCCAGCAGCCAAGTCCTCGGGAACACTGAAGCTTTCTTT. This sequence joins TRBV3-1 (or the pseudogene TRBV3-2) and TRBJ1-1; D is uncertain. The germline V gene has CDR1 LGHDT and CDR2 YNNKEL (reference sequence). V lost 1 base to trimming and J lost 1 base, with 7 bases between them. The CDR3 extends over 14 amino acids.

CDR3 amino acids: CASSRGRDQPQHF. The CDR3 bases are TGTGCCAGCAGCAGGGGAAGGGACCAGCCCCAGCATTTT. The gene calls are TRBV6-5 and TRBJ1-5; tentative D call: TRBD1 (6 bases). The CDR3 is made up of 13 amino acids. V dropped 6 bases and J dropped 7 bases, with 13 bases sitting between them. Germline V gene sequence: CDR1 MNHEY, CDR2 SVGAGI.

The chain carries TRBV2 and TRBJ2-2; 7 bases line up with TRBD2. Unmatched junction bases numbered 5, after V lost 3 bases and J lost 7 bases. This CDR3 is built from 14 residues. Germline CDR1 and CDR2: SNHLY and FYNNEI. Written as DNA, the CDR3 is TGTGCCAGCAGTGAGCGGCGGGAGATCGGGGAGCTGTTTTTT. This sequence encodes CASSERREIGELFF.